The T cell receptor (beta chain) described here comes from a study of blood T cell repertoires in COVID-19. The germline V gene has CDR1 SGHVS and CDR2 FNYEAQ. The CDR3 spans 16 residues. Losses at the gene ends were 0 bases for V and 0 bases for J; bases not matched to a gene: 0. Repertoires were generated with immunoSEQ multiplex PCR, while TCRdb's copy carries only in-frame clones and drops some. The table has 250,000 or so clones, under 95% seen once. The receptor was isolated from a man between 35 and 55 years old who had been exposed to COVID-19. The sequenced material came from PBMCs or T cells enriched from blood (not recorded which). The chain joins TRBV7-6 to TRBJ2-1, with 9 bases identical to TRBD2. This CDR3 reads CASSLASGSSYNEQFF. CDR3 nucleotide sequence: TGTGCCAGCAGCTTAGCTAGCGGGAGCTCCTACAATGAGCAGTTCTTC.